The source of this T cell receptor beta chain is a study of blood T cell repertoires in COVID-19. As for the study in general: Donors in the United States, Italy and Spain gave samples during acute or convalescent COVID-19. T cells, B-cell-depleted T cells, or PBMCs supplied cDNA or gDNA.

In the source study's methods: The authors estimated nucleated cell counts from reference gene primer amplification. Sequencing was performed with immunoSEQ multiplex PCR; in TCRdb, only in-frame clones are kept and a portion is missing. That table supplies the V and J calls and clone size; D and trimming were determined from the DNA. In the table there are approximately 210,000 clones, over 80% of which are singletons. The CDR3 totals 15 residues. CDR1 is SGHRS, CDR2 YFSETQ, per germline. The trim removed 4 bases at V and 3 bases at J, leaving 4 bases unmatched. This clone showed up just once. In the same sample, other DNA sequences code for this CDR3.

The chain couples TRBV5-1 to TRBJ2-6; TRBD1 aligns across 7 bases. This clonotype was obtained from a woman aged 65 to 85 with active or convalescent COVID-19. Sequences were obtained from peripheral blood. Written as DNA, the CDR3 is TGCGCCAGCAGCCTGACAGGGAGTGGGGCCAACGTCCTGACTTTC. Translating it yields CASSLTGSGANVLTF.